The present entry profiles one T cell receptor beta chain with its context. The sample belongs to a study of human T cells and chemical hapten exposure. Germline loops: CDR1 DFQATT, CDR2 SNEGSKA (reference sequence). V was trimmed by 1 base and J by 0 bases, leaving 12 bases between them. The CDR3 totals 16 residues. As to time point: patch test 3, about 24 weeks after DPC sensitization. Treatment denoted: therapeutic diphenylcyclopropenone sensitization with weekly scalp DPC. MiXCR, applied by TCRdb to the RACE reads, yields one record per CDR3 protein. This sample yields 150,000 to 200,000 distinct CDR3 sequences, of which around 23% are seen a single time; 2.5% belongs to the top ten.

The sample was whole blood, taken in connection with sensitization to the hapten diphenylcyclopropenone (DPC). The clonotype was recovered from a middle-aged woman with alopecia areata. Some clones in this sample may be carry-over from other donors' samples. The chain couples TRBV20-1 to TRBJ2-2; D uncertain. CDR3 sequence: CSARGNTRSNTGELFF. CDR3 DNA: TGCAGTGCTAGAGGAAACACCCGGTCGAACACCGGGGAGCTGTTTTTT.